One and the same sample provided the 28 T cell receptor beta chains below, sequenced in a study of naive and memory T cell subsets. Both TRBC1 and TRBC2 were covered by a beta constant-region primer of two equimolar oligonucleotides. TCRdb used MiXCR to reprocess the UMI-ligation and nested PCR reads, holding one entry per CDR3 protein. Here the sample spans approximately 140,000 distinct CDR3 sequences, over 15% being singletons. The sample was naive CD4+ T cells from blood. These receptors were obtained from a human donor in good health.

V gene TRBV4-1 combines with J gene TRBJ1-5, with D maybe TRBD1 (6 bases). Germline assignment: CDR1 MGHRA and CDR2 YSYEKL. The CDR3 consists of 15 residues. Between the trimmed V and J ends, which lost 0 bases and 4 bases, there was a span of 10 bases. The CDR3 loop is CASSQDGTRNQPQHF. The CDR3 DNA reads TGCGCCAGCAGCCAAGATGGGACAAGGAATCAGCCCCAGCATTTT.

V gene TRBV18 combines with J gene TRBJ2-2; D ambiguous. The CDR3 contains 16 residues. Germline assignment: CDR1 KGHSH and CDR2 LQKENI. The germline V and J ends were trimmed by 1 base and 1 base, with 10 bases remaining between them. The CDR3 sequence is CASSPLLRRNTGELFF. In DNA, the CDR3 is TGTGCCAGCTCACCACTCTTAAGGAGGAACACCGGGGAGCTGTTTTTT.

This sequence joins TRBV6-2 or TRBV6-3 and TRBJ2-2, with 12 bases that match TRBD2. Unmatched junction bases numbered 12, after V lost 6 bases and J lost 4 bases. Looked up from germline, CDR1 is MNHEY and CDR2 is SVGEGT. The CDR3 spans 18 residues. The CDR3 here is CASSPLTLAGGPTGELFF. The CDR3 coding sequence is TGTGCCAGCAGCCCCCTCACTCTAGCGGGAGGGCCCACCGGGGAGCTGTTTTTT.

V gene TRBV28 combines with J gene TRBJ2-7, with unresolved D. V dropped 6 bases and J dropped 0 bases, with 15 bases sitting between them. The CDR3 consists of 15 residues. CDR1 and CDR2 (germline): MDHEN, SYDVKM. CDR3 amino acids: CASSTLWPSSYEQYF. CDR3 sequence (DNA): TGTGCCAGCAGCACCCTTTGGCCGAGCTCCTACGAGCAGTACTTC.

In the case of this clonotype: At one end, the junction sequence differs from germline, possibly due to a read error. J is TRBJ2-1 and V is TRBV11-1; 10 bases agree with TRBD2. Germline V gives CDR1 SGHAT, CDR2 FQDESV (reference sequence). The CDR3 is 16 amino acids. For the CDR3, the DNA is TGTGCCAGCAGCTTATCTAGCGGGAGCCTCTACCATGAGCAGTTCTTC. It yields the protein CASSLSSGSLYHEQFF.

This clonotype was counted at least ten times. The chain couples TRBV4-1 to TRBJ2-3, with TRBD1 as a possible D gene (6 bases). Trimming cost V 6 bases and J 3 bases, with 13 bases left between them. CDR3 length: 14 residues. Germline loops: CDR1 MGHRA, CDR2 YSYEKL. The CDR3 nucleotides read TGCGCCAGCAGTTTAACAGGGATTACAGATACGCAGTATTTT. This gives the protein CASSLTGITDTQYF.

V usage is TRBV18 and J usage is TRBJ2-7; the D gene is possibly TRBD2 (6 bases). Trimming stripped 5 bases from V and 0 bases from J, with 11 bases between. This CDR3 is built from 14 residues. Per the germline V gene, CDR1 is KGHSH and CDR2 is LQKENI. CDR3 region: CASSSLADSYEQYF. The CDR3 DNA follows: TGTGCCAGCTCATCATTAGCGGACTCCTACGAGCAGTACTTC.

The chain combines TRBV5-1 with TRBJ2-1, with D perhaps matching TRBD1 (6 bases). The CDR3 sequence is 11 residues long. CDR1 is SGHRS, CDR2 YFSETQ, per germline. V was pared by 8 bases and J by 9 bases, with 12 bases between. This CDR3 reads CASQSGVEQFF. CDR3 coding DNA: TGCGCCAGTCAATCAGGGGTTGAGCAGTTCTTC.

The rearrangement joins TRBV12-3 or TRBV12-4 to TRBJ1-2; D perhaps matches TRBD1 (5 bases). V gave up 6 bases and J gave up 4 bases, with 15 bases separating them. This CDR3 is 14 amino acids long. The CDR3: CASSAPGTGYGYTF. The CDR3 nucleotides are TGTGCCAGCAGCGCGCCCGGGACCGGCTATGGCTACACCTTC.

Ten or more counts support this clonotype. This chain uses TRBV7-3 with TRBJ2-3; D assignment may be TRBD1 or TRBD2 (5 bases each). Trimming shortened V by 3 bases and J by 4 bases, and 11 bases separated the two germline ends. The length of the CDR3 is 14 residues. Germline-derived CDR1 and CDR2 are SGHTA and FQGTGA. The CDR3 sequence is CASSFRDPPDTQYF. CDR3 DNA: TGTGCCAGCAGCTTCCGGGACCCTCCAGATACGCAGTATTTT.

The genes are TRBV27 and TRBJ1-4, with D possibly TRBD1 on 6 matching bases. CDR3 size: 14 residues. The V gene's germline CDR1 is MNHEY and CDR2 SMNVEV (reference sequence). Trimming took off 5 bases at V and 8 bases at J, with 15 bases between the two ends. The CDR3 nucleotides are TGTGCCAGCAGTCGGGGGGGCGCCCTAGAAAAACTGTTTTTT. Translating it yields CASSRGGALEKLFF.

This clonotype occurred many times. The rearrangement links TRBV25-1 to TRBJ2-1; TRBD2 matches 11 bases. The CDR3 has 16 amino acids. Germline CDR1 and CDR2: MGHDK and SYGVNS. Trimming cost V 5 bases and J 6 bases; bases outside gene matches: 9. CDR3 sequence reads: CASSRTSGFRGNEQFF. CDR3 DNA: TGTGCCAGCAGTAGGACTAGCGGGTTTAGGGGCAATGAGCAGTTCTTC.

This clonotype showed up just a few times. The rearrangement uses TRBV9 and TRBJ1-2, with 7 bases lining up with TRBD1. Germline V CDR1 and CDR2: SGDLS, YYNGEE. Trimming at V came to 0 bases and at J to 5 bases, leaving 4 bases not matched to a gene. The CDR3 consists of 14 residues. The CDR3 loop is CASSVDPGGYGYTF. The CDR3 DNA follows: TGTGCCAGCAGCGTAGATCCAGGGGGGTATGGCTACACCTTC.

The rearrangement uses TRBV7-2 and TRBJ2-5; possibly TRBD2 for D (6 bases). Germline V lookup: CDR1 SGHTA, CDR2 FQGNSA. Trimming took off 2 bases at V and 7 bases at J, with 20 bases between the two ends. The CDR3 runs to 16 residues. The CDR3 loop is CASSLSGSGAVVTQYF. The CDR3 DNA sequence: TGTGCCAGCAGCTTAAGTGGGTCGGGAGCGGTGGTGACCCAGTACTTC.

The chain recombines TRBV29-1 with TRBJ2-4; no clear D. Germline-derived CDR1 and CDR2 are SQVTM and ANQGSEA. The CDR3 is 13 amino acids. The V gene lost 4 bases and the J gene lost 0 bases, with 7 bases spanning the gap. The CDR3 loop reads CSVVPLAKNIQYF. CDR3 nucleotide sequence: TGCAGCGTTGTTCCCCTAGCCAAAAACATTCAGTACTTC.

The chain combines TRBV27 with TRBJ1-4, with TRBD1 matching 9 bases. Trimming at V came to 6 bases and at J to 5 bases, leaving 10 bases not matched to a gene. The CDR3 consists of 16 residues. Germline-derived CDR1 and CDR2 are MNHEY and SMNVEV (reference sequence). The CDR3 reads CASRTRTGTGNEKLFF. As DNA, the CDR3 is TGTGCCAGCAGGACCCGAACCGGGACAGGGAATGAAAAACTGTTTTTT.

This chain uses TRBV12-3 or TRBV12-4 with TRBJ2-3; D call uncertain. V lost 6 bases and J lost 5, with 18 bases in between. The CDR3 contains 15 residues. CDR3 amino acids: CASRPGIPPGDTQYF. CDR3 sequence (DNA): TGTGCCAGCAGACCTGGCATCCCTCCGGGAGATACGCAGTATTTT.

This chain joins TRBV18 and TRBJ2-3; D remains unclear. Germline V CDR1 and CDR2: KGHSH, LQKENI. The CDR3 covers 12 residues. V shed 5 bases and J shed 4 bases, with 7 bases lying between them. The CDR3 nucleotides are TGTGCCAGCTCAAGGACCCCAGATACGCAGTATTTT. As protein: CASSRTPDTQYF.

This clonotype was seen a handful of times. This chain joins TRBV2 and TRBJ2-3, with 8 positions matching TRBD1. Per the germline V gene, CDR1 is SNHLY and CDR2 is FYNNEI. The CDR3 is 14 residues long. The J segment lost 4 bases and the V segment lost 3 bases, leaving 3 bases of the junction unmatched. The CDR3, as DNA: TGTGCCAGCAGTGACAGGGGGCGCCCAGATACGCAGTATTTT. It is translated as CASSDRGRPDTQYF.

This clonotype was seen only a few times. The rearrangement uses TRBV7-2 and TRBJ1-2; D remains unclear. The CDR3 runs 16 residues. Trimming removed 1 base at V and 0 bases at J, with 12 bases between. Germline loops: CDR1 SGHTA, CDR2 FQGNSA. As DNA, the CDR3 is TGTGCCAGCAGCTTAGTTCCGGGCCCTACTAACTATGGCTACACCTTC. This sequence encodes CASSLVPGPTNYGYTF.

This clonotype was picked up a small number of times. J is TRBJ2-1 and V is TRBV6-2 or TRBV6-3, with 10 nucleotides matching TRBD1. Germline V gene sequence: CDR1 MNHEY, CDR2 SVGEGT. The CDR3 extends over 14 amino acids. Trimming at V came to 6 bases and at J to 5 bases, leaving 4 bases not matched to a gene. The CDR3 DNA reads as TGTGCCAGCAGCCCCGGGACAGGGGACAATGAGCAGTTCTTC. Protein sequence: CASSPGTGDNEQFF.

This clonotype appeared many times. This chain uses TRBV7-6 with TRBJ2-3, with 7 bases identical to TRBD2. After removal of 5 bases from V and 0 bases from J, the junction contained 2 bases not matched to a gene. In germline, CDR1 is SGHVS, CDR2 FNYEAQ. This CDR3 spans 14 amino acids. The CDR3 DNA reads TGTGCCAGCAGCCAGACTAGCAGCACAGATACGCAGTATTTT. Translated: CASSQTSSTDTQYF.

The V and J genes are TRBV30 and TRBJ2-1, with a weak D call TRBD1 (6 bases). The length of the CDR3 is 13 residues. Germline lookup yields CDR1 GTSNPN and CDR2 SVGIG (reference sequence). The V and J ends lost 1 base and 8 bases respectively, with 12 bases between them. The CDR3 DNA is TGTGCCTGGAGTGGACAGGTTTTACATGAGCAGTTCTTC. It is translated as CAWSGQVLHEQFF.

The chain uses TRBV14 and TRBJ2-1; 8 bases are a match to TRBD1. Germline assignment: CDR1 SGHDN and CDR2 FVKESK. This CDR3 has 16 amino acids. V gave up 3 bases and J gave up 0 bases; unmatched junction bases: 4. Here the CDR3 DNA reads TGTGCCAGCAGCCACCCCGGGACAGGCTCCTACAATGAGCAGTTCTTC. Amino acids: CASSHPGTGSYNEQFF.

The chain uses TRBV6-5 and TRBJ2-3; D gene unclear. This CDR3 has 13 residues. The V end lost 8 bases, the J end lost 4 bases, and 13 bases lay between the germline ends. Germline-derived CDR1 and CDR2 are MNHEY and SVGAGI. This chain's CDR3 is CASARWRADTQYF. As DNA, the CDR3 is TGTGCCAGCGCTCGGTGGCGCGCAGATACGCAGTATTTT.

This clonotype was seen only a few times. The rearrangement joins TRBV15 to TRBJ2-5; TRBD1 matches 7 bases. CDR1 LNHNV and CDR2 YYDKDF come from the germline V gene (reference sequence). The CDR3 runs to 16 residues. After removal of 0 bases from V and 5 bases from J, the junction contained 9 bases not matched to a gene. The CDR3 DNA is TGTGCCACCAGCAGAGACCAGACAGGGTTTCGGGAGACCCAGTACTTC. Translation gives CATSRDQTGFRETQYF. The whole variable domain, filled in from reference TRBV15 and TRBJ2-5, reads DAMVIQNPRYQVTQFGKPVTLSCSQTLNHNVMYWYQQKSSQAPKLLFHYYDKDFNNEADTPDNFQSRRPNTSFCFLDIRSPGLGDTAMYLCATSRDQTGFRETQYFGPGTRLLVL.

This clonotype appeared many times. The DNA for the CDR3 is TGCGCCAGCAGCCTAATGACTAGCGGGAGACACGATGAGCAGTTCTTC. The encoded protein is CASSLMTSGRHDEQFF. The chain joins TRBV5-1 to TRBJ2-1; 12 nucleotides line up with TRBD2. Per the germline V gene, CDR1 is SGHRS and CDR2 is YFSETQ. V dropped 4 bases and J dropped 8; count of bases not matched to a gene: 10. This CDR3 has 16 residues.

At least ten counts were recorded for this clonotype. The CDR3 sequence is CASSRENYEQYF. The CDR3 nucleotides read TGCGCCAGCAGCCGAGAAAACTACGAGCAGTACTTC. V usage is TRBV5-1 and J usage is TRBJ2-7; no definite D call. Trimming shortened V by 4 bases and J by 3 bases, and 8 bases separated the two germline ends. This CDR3 is built from 12 residues. CDR1 and CDR2 from the germline V gene are SGHRS and YFSETQ.